This entry features one TCR beta chain sequence. What it binds is unknown. The sample originates from a study of identical twins. Broader study findings: Analyses based on zero insertions could be partly confounded by invariant MAIT and iNKT cells. In cord blood, abundant beta clonotypes had fewer insertions; memory showed no trend.

Unique molecular identifiers were present on the cDNA, and a universal primer site came from template switching. TCRdb passed the 5' RACE reads through MiXCR, listing each CDR3 protein once. Among fewer than 250,000 distinct CDR3 sequences listed, around a tenth were seen once. No donor was unhealthy or non-Caucasian. J gave up 0 bases and V 4 bases, and 3 bases lay outside the gene matches. The CDR3 covers 15 residues. The rearrangement joins TRBV12-3 or TRBV12-4 to TRBJ2-7; TRBD2 matches 10 bases. Sequenced: memory (CD45RO+) T cells sorted from blood. The TCR originated in a woman under 30 in good health. The CDR3 is CASSYRTSGSYEQYF. CDR3 sequence (DNA): TGTGCCAGCAGTTATCGGACTAGCGGCTCCTACGAGCAGTACTTC.